This TCR beta chain is drawn from a study of early T cells in non-severe SARS-CoV-2 infection. As regards this clonotype: Its specificity is unknown.

Trimming cost V 5 bases and J 0 bases, with 17 bases left between them. This CDR3 spans 17 amino acids. Researchers attached unique molecular identifiers to individual cDNA molecules. From the 5' RACE reads, TCRdb called clonotypes with MiXCR, one entry per CDR3 protein. The table has about 48,000 distinct CDR3 sequences, roughly 6.1% seen once. Study-wide results and limits: Sequences matched to VDJdb favored anti-spike CD8 responses, while private and CD4 specificities were missed.

This rearrangement joins TRBV12-3 or TRBV12-4 to TRBJ1-3; D remains unclear. The receptor was derived from an adult who was a healthcare worker with PCR-confirmed SARS-CoV-2 infection or an uninfected control (not recorded which). The specimen comprised whole blood, sampled at baseline. The CDR3 DNA reads as TGTGCCAGCAGTCCCAGAGTCCACACGGTCTCTGGAAACACCATATATTTT. As protein: CASSPRVHTVSGNTIYF.